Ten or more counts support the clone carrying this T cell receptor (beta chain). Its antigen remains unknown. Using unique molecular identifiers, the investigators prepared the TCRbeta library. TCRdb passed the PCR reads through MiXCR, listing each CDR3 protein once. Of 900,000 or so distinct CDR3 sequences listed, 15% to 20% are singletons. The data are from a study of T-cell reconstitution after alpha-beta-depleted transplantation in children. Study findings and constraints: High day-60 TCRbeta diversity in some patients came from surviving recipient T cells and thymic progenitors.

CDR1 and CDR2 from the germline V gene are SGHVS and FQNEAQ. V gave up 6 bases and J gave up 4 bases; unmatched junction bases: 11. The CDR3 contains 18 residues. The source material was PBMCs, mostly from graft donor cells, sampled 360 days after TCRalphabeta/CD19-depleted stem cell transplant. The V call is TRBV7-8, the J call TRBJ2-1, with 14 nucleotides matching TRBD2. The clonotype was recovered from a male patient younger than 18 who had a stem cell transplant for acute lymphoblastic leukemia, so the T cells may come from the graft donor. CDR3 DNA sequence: TGTGCCAGCAGTAGTAGGACTAGCGGGAGGCTTTTATACAATGAGCAGTTCTTC. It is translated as CASSSRTSGRLLYNEQFF.